This passage covers 8 T cell receptor beta chains from one sample sequenced in a study of ipilimumab plus nivolumab after autologous stem cell transplantation. Method: immunoSEQ multiplex PCR; TCRdb's copy keeps in-frame clones and lacks some. This sample has 9,500 to 15,000 clones; about 70% occur once, and the top ten carry 25% to 35%. Sequenced here: PBMCs, sampled in a trial of ipilimumab plus nivolumab as post-transplant consolidation. The receptors derive from a male donor with diffuse large B-cell lymphoma.

The chain uses TRBV4-1 and TRBJ1-6, with 9 bases identical to TRBD1. Germline lookup yields CDR1 MGHRA and CDR2 YSYEKL. Trimming took 4 bases from V and 4 from J; bases not matched to a gene: 2. The CDR3 has 15 residues. This CDR3 reads CASSPQGAYNSPLHF. The CDR3 region has the DNA TGCGCCAGCAGCCCACAGGGGGCTTATAATTCACCCCTCCACTTT.

About this clone: One end of the junction is discordant with germline, which a read error may explain. In DNA form, the CDR3 reads TGTGCCAGTAGTAAACGGGACAGGGATAAGAACGCCGGGGAGCTGTTTTTT. As protein: CASSKRDRDKNAGELFF. The genes are TRBV19 and TRBJ2-2; 9 nucleotides align to TRBD1. The germline gives CDR1 LNHDA, CDR2 SQIVND (reference sequence). The CDR3 has 17 amino acids.

This rearrangement joins TRBV7-6 to TRBJ2-5, with TRBD2 matching 7 bases. CDR1 is SGHVS and CDR2 is FNYEAQ in the germline V gene. Trimming removed 1 base from V and 4 bases from J; junction bases left unmatched: 3. CDR3 length: 14 amino acids. The CDR3 DNA follows: TGTGCCAGCAGCTTAGGGGCTAGCGGAGAGACCCAGTACTTC. The encoded protein is CASSLGASGETQYF.

This clone is deemed large. This rearrangement joins TRBV4-1 to TRBJ1-5; TRBD1 aligns across 10 bases. Per germline, CDR1 MGHRA and CDR2 YSYEKL. V was pared by 3 bases and J by 0 bases, with 8 bases of the junction left unmatched. CDR3 length: 18 amino acids. The CDR3 DNA sequence: TGCGCCAGCAGCCAGTCCGGGACAGGGGTTACTAGCAATCAGCCCCAGCATTTT. Amino acids: CASSQSGTGVTSNQPQHF.

V is TRBV5-6 and J is TRBJ1-2; D may be TRBD1 (6 bases). Trimming removed 3 bases from V and 4 bases from J, with 13 bases in between. CDR1 SGHDT and CDR2 YYEEEE come from the germline V gene. This CDR3 is 14 amino acids long. In nucleotides, the CDR3 is TGTGCCAGCAGCTATGGACAGACCTTCTATGGCTACACCTTC. Amino acids: CASSYGQTFYGYTF.

The V call is TRBV7-2, the J call TRBJ2-3; D is unclear. This CDR3 has 15 amino acids. CDR1 and CDR2 from the germline V gene are SGHTA and FQGNSA. Trimming took 0 bases from V and 4 from J, leaving 11 bases between them. This CDR3 reads CASSLAVPPADTQYF. CDR3 sequence (DNA): TGTGCCAGCAGCTTAGCGGTGCCGCCCGCAGATACGCAGTATTTT.

The genes are TRBV9 and TRBJ2-3; D might be TRBD2 (5 bases). CDR3 length equals 14 residues. In germline, CDR1 is SGDLS, CDR2 YYNGEE. Trimming cost V 3 bases and J 4 bases, with 12 bases left between them. The CDR3 reads CASSERSRADTQYF. In DNA form, the CDR3 reads TGTGCCAGCAGCGAGCGGTCACGGGCAGATACGCAGTATTTT. Full variable domain (outside the CDR3, taken from reference TRBV9 and TRBJ2-3): DSGVTQTPKHLITATGQRVTLRCSPRSGDLSVYWYQQSLDQGLQFLIQYYNGEERAKGNILERFSAQQFPDLHSELNLSSLELGDSALYFCASSERSRADTQYFGPGTRLTVL.

V usage is TRBV9 and J usage is TRBJ1-2; D gene uncertain. The CDR3 extends over 16 amino acids. The V gene's germline CDR1 is SGDLS and CDR2 YYNGEE. V was pared by 0 bases and J by 5 bases, with 17 bases between. The CDR3 nucleotides are TGTGCCAGCAGCGTAGAGGCAGCCTTAGGTCGTTATGGCTACACCTTC. This gives the protein CASSVEAALGRYGYTF.